This T cell receptor beta chain stems from a study of blood T cell repertoires in COVID-19. Study-level information: Acute and convalescent COVID-19 samples came from the United States, Italy and Spain.

This clone was detected only once. V gave up 0 bases and J gave up 8 bases; unmatched junction bases: 10. The CDR3 covers 16 residues. CDR1 is SGHKS and CDR2 is YYEKEE in the germline V gene (reference sequence). In the authors' methods: Amplified reference gene primers provided the basis for estimating nucleated cell counts. Measured with immunoSEQ multiplex PCR; TCRdb has only the in-frame clones, and not every one. V and J calls and clone size are copied from that table; D and trimming were computed from the DNA. Counted here are 220,000 or so clones, 65% to 85% occurring once; the ten biggest clones make up 3% to 3.5%.

The rearrangement links TRBV5-5 to TRBJ1-4; TRBD1 aligns across 7 bases. This TCR came from a woman aged 25 to 39 who had recovered from COVID-19. What was sequenced was peripheral blood. CDR3 amino acids: CASSLGTGAAGEKLFF. The DNA for the CDR3 is TGTGCCAGCAGCTTGGGTACAGGGGCCGCGGGGGAAAAACTGTTTTTT.